The next 30 T cell receptor beta chains were all read from a single sample in a study of CD4+ T cells in melanoma. TCRdb's table, derived via immunoSEQ multiplex PCR, lists solely in-frame clones and lacks some. The top ten hold approximately 5% of the sample, which has tens of thousands of clones, nearly 70% seen once. The material sequenced was tumor tissue. The receptors come from a human donor with melanoma.

Concerning this clone itself: One end of the junction does not line up with germline, which may come from a read error. This rearrangement joins TRBV5-4 to TRBJ2-1; D not resolved. This CDR3 region has 12 residues. Germline loops: CDR1 SGHNT, CDR2 YYREEE (reference sequence). In DNA form, the CDR3 reads TGCGCCAGCAGCCAAGGTTACAATGAGCAGTTCTTC. It yields the protein CASSQGYNEQFF.

This clone was picked up one time. This chain connects TRBV30 to TRBJ1-3; the D is unclear. Germline lookup yields CDR1 GTSNPN and CDR2 SVGIG (reference sequence). CDR3 length: 12 amino acids. V lost 4 bases and J 0 bases, leaving 4 bases between the germline ends. CDR3 nucleotides: TGTGCCTGGAAGCGCTCTGGAAACACCATATATTTT. This codes for CAWKRSGNTIYF.

The V call is TRBV7-2, the J call TRBJ1-4; no firm D call. Between the trimmed V and J ends, which lost 1 base and 7 bases, there was a span of 4 bases. Germline V gene data show CDR1 as SGHTA and CDR2 as FQGNSA. The CDR3 spans 12 residues. The CDR3 sequence: CASSLVGEKLFF. The CDR3 coding sequence is TGTGCCAGCAGCTTAGTGGGTGAAAAACTGTTTTTT. The variable domain in full, completed from reference TRBV7-2 and TRBJ1-4, reads GAGVSQSPSNKVTEKGKDVELRCDPISGHTALYWYRQSLGQGLEFLIYFQGNSAPDKSGLPSDRFSAERTGGSVSTLTIQRTQQEDSAVYLCASSLVGEKLFFGSGTQLSVL.

This chain links TRBV7-2 with TRBJ1-2; TRBD1 is a possible D gene (6 bases). The CDR3 consists of 13 residues. V was cut by 5 bases and J by 8 bases, with 15 bases left in between. Germline V gene sequence: CDR1 SGHTA, CDR2 FQGNSA. The CDR3 sequence: CASSPQGRGGYTF. The CDR3, as DNA: TGTGCCAGCAGCCCCCAGGGGCGCGGCGGCTACACCTTC.

Here the CDR3 reads CASGQGNQPQHF. The CDR3 DNA reads as TGTGCCAGCGGGCAGGGCAATCAGCCCCAGCATTTT. The V gene is TRBV5-5, the J gene TRBJ1-5; no clear D gene. Germline CDR1 reads SGHKS; CDR2 reads YYEKEE (reference sequence). This CDR3 is built from 12 residues. V lost 7 bases and J lost 2, with 7 bases in between.

This chain links TRBV4-2 with TRBJ2-7; TRBD1 might be the D (6 bases). With 3 bases removed from V and 2 bases from J, the gap between germline ends came to 20 bases. The CDR3 is 17 residues long. Germline CDR1 LGHNA, CDR2 YNFKEQ. CDR3 residues: CASSQDLGDKVPYEQYF. The DNA of the CDR3 is TGTGCCAGCAGCCAGGACCTCGGGGACAAGGTACCCTACGAGCAGTACTTC.

This sequence joins TRBV5-5 and TRBJ1-5; D ambiguous. Germline lookup yields CDR1 SGHKS and CDR2 YYEKEE (reference sequence). V dropped 5 bases and J dropped 2 bases, with 14 bases sitting between them. The CDR3 consists of 15 residues. This CDR3 reads CASSTGDWGNQPQHF. The DNA of the CDR3 is TGTGCCAGCAGTACGGGAGATTGGGGCAATCAGCCCCAGCATTTT.

V is TRBV21-1 and J is TRBJ2-7; TRBD2 is the table's D call and was not checked against the DNA. TRBV21-1 is described as a pseudogene. The CDR3 has 16 amino acids. The CDR3 protein is CASSKVSGGFSYEQYF. CDR3 DNA: TGTGCCAGCAGCAAAGTTAGCGGGGGTTTCTCCTACGAGCAGTACTTC.

V and J are TRBV7-9 and TRBJ2-3; TRBD2 matches 7 bases. The CDR3 length is 15 residues. CDR1 and CDR2 (germline): SEHNR, FQNEAQ (reference sequence). With V trimmed by 5 bases and J by 0 bases, 5 bases remained unmatched. The CDR3 spells CASSPTGLSTDTQYF. CDR3 bases: TGTGCCAGCAGCCCCACGGGACTAAGCACAGATACGCAGTATTTT. Complete variable domain (other parts from reference TRBV7-9 and TRBJ2-3): DTGVSQNPRHKITKRGQNVTFRCDPISEHNRLYWYRQTLGQGPEFLTYFQNEAQLEKSRLLSDRFSAERPKGSFSTLEIQRTEQGDSAMYLCASSPTGLSTDTQYFGPGTRLTVL.

This sequence joins TRBV4-2 and TRBJ1-4; the match to TRBD1 covers 10 bases. J was trimmed by 5 bases and V by 2 bases; bases with no gene match: 5. The germline V gene has CDR1 LGHNA and CDR2 YNFKEQ. There are 16 residues in the CDR3. The CDR3 region has the DNA TGTGCCAGCAGCCAACCCAGGGGACAGGGGAATGAAAAACTGTTTTTT. This codes for CASSQPRGQGNEKLFF.

The chain has TRBV11-2 and TRBJ2-7; 8 bases map to TRBD1. CDR1 is SGHAT and CDR2 is FQNNGV in the germline V gene. J lost 6 bases, V lost 5 bases, and 9 bases had no gene match. This CDR3 has 14 residues. CDR3 nucleotides: TGTGCCAGCAGCCGGATACAGGGGGGCGGCGAGCAGTACTTC. Protein: CASSRIQGGGEQYF.

The V call is TRBV2, the J call TRBJ2-2; no definite D call. This CDR3 spans 11 amino acids. V gave up 7 bases and J gave up 6 bases, with 6 bases separating them. Germline assignment: CDR1 SNHLY and CDR2 FYNNEI. In DNA, the CDR3 is TGTGCCAGCAAGTATTCCGGGGAGCTGTTTTTT. The encoded protein is CASKYSGELFF.

Note on this clone: One end of the junction varies from germline; a read error may be responsible. J is TRBJ2-3 and V is TRBV7-7; the match to TRBD1 covers 9 bases. Germline CDR1 SSHAT, CDR2 FNYEAQ (reference sequence). This CDR3 comprises 14 residues. The CDR3 bases are TGTGCTAGCAGCGAGGGACAGGGTTCTGATACGCAGTATTTT. Translating gives CASSEGQGSDTQYF.

The chain has TRBV6-1 and TRBJ2-7; no clear D gene. Germline CDR1 reads MNHNS; CDR2 reads SASEGT. There are 14 residues in the CDR3. Between the trimmed V and J ends, which lost 0 bases and 3 bases, there was a span of 9 bases. CDR3 sequence (DNA): TGTGCCAGCAGTGAAGCACACGGCCACTACGAGCAGTACTTC. It translates to CASSEAHGHYEQYF.

V gene TRBV2 combines with J gene TRBJ2-7, with TRBD1 identical over 8 bases. Per the germline V gene, CDR1 is SNHLY and CDR2 is FYNNEI. This CDR3 is 14 amino acids long. The J segment lost 0 bases and the V segment lost 8 bases, leaving 6 bases of the junction unmatched. CDR3 in DNA: TGTGCCAGCGGGTCAACAGGGGGCTCCTACGAGCAGTACTTC. As protein: CASGSTGGSYEQYF.

The V and J genes are TRBV19 and TRBJ2-3; 12 bases line up with TRBD2. V was pared by 4 bases and J by 1 base, with 12 bases of the junction left unmatched. The CDR3 runs to 19 residues. Germline lookup yields CDR1 LNHDA and CDR2 SQIVND (reference sequence). The chain's CDR3 is CASSNLAGGRDTGTDTQYF. For the CDR3, the DNA is TGTGCCAGTAGTAACCTAGCGGGGGGGCGAGATACCGGCACAGATACGCAGTATTTT. Full variable domain (rest looked up from reference TRBV19 and TRBJ2-3): DGGITQSPKYLFRKEGQNVTLSCEQNLNHDAMYWYRQDPGQGLRLIYYSQIVNDFQKGDIAEGYSVSREKKESFPLTVTSAQKNPTAFYLCASSNLAGGRDTGTDTQYFGPGTRLTVL.

By sample fraction, this clone is medium-sized. This chain joins TRBV5-7 and TRBJ2-2, with 10 bases identical to TRBD1. TRBV5-7 is given ORF status, its function remaining uncertain. This CDR3 is 17 amino acids long. V shed 1 base, J shed 4 bases, and the junction held 7 bases outside the gene matches. The CDR3 DNA follows: TGTGCCAGCAGCTTGATCGGGACAGGGGAGTCCACCGGGGAGCTGTTTTTT. Encoded protein: CASSLIGTGESTGELFF.

This clone was observed many times. The chain combines TRBV5-1 with TRBJ1-2; D remains unclear. The germline V gene encodes CDR1 SGHRS and CDR2 YFSETQ. The CDR3 has 14 residues. V lost 0 bases and J lost 3, with 9 bases in between. The DNA of the CDR3 is TGCGCCAGCAGCTTGGAAGCAGGAGACTATGGCTACACCTTC. Protein product: CASSLEAGDYGYTF.

The chain joins TRBV6-5 to TRBJ2-1, with TRBD1 identical over 7 bases. The germline gives CDR1 MNHEY, CDR2 SVGAGI. The CDR3 is 13 amino acids. V lost 8 bases, J lost 4 bases, and 5 bases stayed unmatched. The CDR3: CASAGQVYNEQFF. The CDR3 DNA sequence: TGTGCCAGCGCCGGACAGGTATACAATGAGCAGTTCTTC.

The CDR3 is CASSRAAGGHYNEQFF. CDR3 sequence (DNA): TGCGCCAGCAGCCGTGCAGCGGGGGGGCACTACAATGAGCAGTTCTTC. This sequence joins TRBV4-3 and TRBJ2-1, with 10 bases lining up with TRBD2. This CDR3 has 16 residues. V lost 4 bases, J lost 3 bases, and 6 bases stayed unmatched. Germline lookup yields CDR1 LGHNA and CDR2 YSLEER.

J is TRBJ1-2 and V is TRBV4-2; D ambiguous. The CDR3 consists of 13 residues. Germline V gene sequence: CDR1 LGHNA, CDR2 YNFKEQ. Trimming removed 4 bases at V and 2 bases at J, with 8 bases between. CDR3 DNA sequence: TGTGCCAGCAGCCTACGGCAGAACTATGGCTACACCTTC. Protein product: CASSLRQNYGYTF.

The rearrangement links TRBV11-2 to TRBJ2-5; tentative D call: TRBD2 (6 bases). The CDR3 spans 13 residues. Germline V CDR1 and CDR2: SGHAT, FQNNGV. V lost 3 bases, J lost 2 bases, and 7 bases lay in between. The CDR3 sequence: CASSFRGQETQYF. The DNA of the CDR3 is TGTGCCAGCAGCTTCCGGGGGCAAGAGACCCAGTACTTC. The entire variable domain, with the rest obtained from reference TRBV11-2 and TRBJ2-5, is as follows: EAGVAQSPRYKIIEKRQSVAFWCNPISGHATLYWYQQILGQGPKLLIQFQNNGVVDDSQLPKDRFSAERLKGVDSTLKIQPAKLEDSAVYLCASSFRGQETQYFGPGTRLLVL.

The V gene is TRBV9, the J gene TRBJ1-1; D gene ambiguous. The CDR3 loop spans 14 amino acids. The V end lost 3 bases, the J end lost 1 base, and 10 bases lay between the germline ends. CDR1 and CDR2 from the germline V gene are SGDLS and YYNGEE. The CDR3 DNA reads TGTGCCAGCAGCGCCAGCGACTCGAACACTGAAGCTTTCTTT. It yields the protein CASSASDSNTEAFF.

The chain joins TRBV7-9 to TRBJ2-2; 7 bases agree with TRBD2. Germline trimming cut 10 bases from V and 1 base from J; bases unmatched to any gene: 6. Per the germline V gene, CDR1 is SEHNR and CDR2 is FQNEAQ (reference sequence). The length of the CDR3 is 14 residues. CDR3 region: CATPAGKNTGELFF. CDR3 sequence (DNA): TGTGCCACCCCAGCGGGGAAGAACACCGGGGAGCTGTTTTTT.

This chain links TRBV9 with TRBJ2-7; no reliable D call. The length of the CDR3 is 13 residues. CDR1 SGDLS and CDR2 YYNGEE come from the germline V gene. The germline V and J ends were trimmed by 4 bases and 6 bases, with 14 bases remaining between them. The DNA for the CDR3 is TGTGCCAGCAGCCCGAGTGGGGTTTCCGAGCAGTACTTC. Protein sequence: CASSPSGVSEQYF.

The chain is built from TRBV21-1 and TRBJ1-1. TRBV21-1 is flagged as a pseudogene. CDR3 length equals 10 residues. The CDR3 reads CAGLLWEAFF. The CDR3 bases are TGTGCCGGTCTACTTTGGGAAGCTTTCTTT.

The rearrangement links TRBV15 to TRBJ1-1; D unclear. CDR3 size: 19 residues. In germline, CDR1 is LNHNV, CDR2 YYDKDF (reference sequence). V lost 0 bases to trimming and J lost 3 bases, with 23 bases between them. The CDR3: CATSRDQGPEGRWDTEAFF. The DNA for the CDR3 is TGTGCCACCAGCAGAGATCAAGGACCCGAGGGCAGGTGGGACACTGAAGCTTTCTTT.

The V gene is TRBV11-2, the J gene TRBJ2-7; unclear D gene. This CDR3 spans 14 amino acids. The germline CDR1 and CDR2 sequences are SGHAT and FQNNGV. Deletions cut 0 bases from V and 5 bases from J, with 11 bases between. The CDR3 sequence is CASSLDLTAHEQYF. The CDR3 bases are TGTGCCAGCAGCTTAGACCTTACGGCCCACGAGCAGTACTTC.

This clone has only one observation. The rearrangement links TRBV27 to TRBJ2-1, with 8 bases fitting TRBD2. The germline CDR1 and CDR2 sequences are MNHEY and SMNVEV (reference sequence). The CDR3 spans 13 residues. V was pared by 5 bases and J by 10 bases, with 7 bases of the junction left unmatched. CDR3 in DNA: TGTGCCAGCAGTCCCGGACTAGCCGCCGAGCAGTTCTTC. Translated: CASSPGLAAEQFF.

The chain couples TRBV7-9 to TRBJ2-7; TRBD1 matches at 10 bases. The V gene's germline CDR1 is SEHNR and CDR2 FQNEAQ (reference sequence). V was clipped by 5 bases and J by 3 bases; unmatched bases: 7. This CDR3 is 15 amino acids long. In DNA, the CDR3 is TGTGCCAGCAGCAGGGAGGGACAGGGGTTCTACGAGCAGTACTTC. Translation gives CASSREGQGFYEQYF. The full variable domain, with the rest looked up from reference TRBV7-9 and TRBJ2-7, is DTGVSQNPRHKITKRGQNVTFRCDPISEHNRLYWYRQTLGQGPEFLTYFQNEAQLEKSRLLSDRFSAERPKGSFSTLEIQRTEQGDSAMYLCASSREGQGFYEQYFGPGTRLTVT.